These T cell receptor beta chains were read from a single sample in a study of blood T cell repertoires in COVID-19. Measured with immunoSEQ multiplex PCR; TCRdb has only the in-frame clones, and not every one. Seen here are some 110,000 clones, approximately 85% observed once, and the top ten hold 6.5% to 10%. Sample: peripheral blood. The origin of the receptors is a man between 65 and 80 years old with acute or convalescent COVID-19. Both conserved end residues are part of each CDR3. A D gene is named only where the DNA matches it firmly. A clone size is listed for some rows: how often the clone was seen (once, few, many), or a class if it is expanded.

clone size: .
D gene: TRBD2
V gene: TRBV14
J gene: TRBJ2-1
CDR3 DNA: TGTGCCAGCAGCCAAGAACGGTTTGGGACTAGATTTGTAGGTGAGCAGTTCTTC
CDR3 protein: CASSQERFGTRFVGEQFF

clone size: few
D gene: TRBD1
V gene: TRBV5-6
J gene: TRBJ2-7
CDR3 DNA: TGTGCCAGCAGCCTGCCGGGACAGGGAATAGGCTACGAGCAGTACTTC
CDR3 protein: CASSLPGQGIGYEQYF

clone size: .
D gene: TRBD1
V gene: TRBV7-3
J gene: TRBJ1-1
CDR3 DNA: TGTGCCAGCAGCTTAAGCCCCAAACAGGGGAGGACTGAAGCTTTCTTT
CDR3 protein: CASSLSPKQGRTEAFF

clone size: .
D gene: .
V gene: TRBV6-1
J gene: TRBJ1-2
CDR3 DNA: TGTGCCAGCAGTGAAGGGCCGGGGGTCCGGTATGGCTACACCTTC
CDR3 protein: CASSEGPGVRYGYTF

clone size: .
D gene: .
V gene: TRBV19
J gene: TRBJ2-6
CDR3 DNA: TGTGCCAGTAGAGGGGGTAGAGACTCTGGGGCCAACGTCCTGACTTTC
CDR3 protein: CASRGGRDSGANVLTF

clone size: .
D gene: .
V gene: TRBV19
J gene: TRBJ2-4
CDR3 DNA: TGTGCCAGTAGTACCGGAGGGTACATTCAGTACTTC
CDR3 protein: CASSTGGYIQYF

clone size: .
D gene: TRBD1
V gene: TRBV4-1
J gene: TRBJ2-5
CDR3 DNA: TGCGCCAGCAGCCAAGGTGCCGGGACAGTTGTGGAGACCCAGTACTTC
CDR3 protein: CASSQGAGTVVETQYF

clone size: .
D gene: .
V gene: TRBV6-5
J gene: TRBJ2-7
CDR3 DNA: TGTGCCAGCAGGGACTCCTGGTACGAGCAGTACTTC
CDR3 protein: CASRDSWYEQYF

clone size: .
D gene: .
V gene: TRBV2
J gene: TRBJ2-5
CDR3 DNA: TGTGCCAGCACTGGGGCAGAAGAGACCCAGTACTTC
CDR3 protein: CASTGAEETQYF

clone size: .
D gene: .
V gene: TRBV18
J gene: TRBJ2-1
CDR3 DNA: TGTGCCAGCTCACCCCAGACTTCCGGGACATACAATGAGCAGTTCTTC
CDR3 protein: CASSPQTSGTYNEQFF

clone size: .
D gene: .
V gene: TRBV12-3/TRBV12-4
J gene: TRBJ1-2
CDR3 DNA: TGTGCCAGCAGTTTTCAGGGAGGCTATGGCTACACCTTC
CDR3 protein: CASSFQGGYGYTF

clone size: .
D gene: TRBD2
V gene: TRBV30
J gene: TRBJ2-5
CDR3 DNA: TGTGCCTGGAGTGTACTAGCGGAAGAGACCCAGTACTTC
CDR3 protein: CAWSVLAEETQYF

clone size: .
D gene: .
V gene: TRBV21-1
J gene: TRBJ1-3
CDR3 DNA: TGTGCCAGCAGGGGGACAGGACTTTCCTCTGGAAACACCATATATTTT
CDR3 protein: CASRGTGLSSGNTIYF

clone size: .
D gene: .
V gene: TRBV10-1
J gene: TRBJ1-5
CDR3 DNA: TGCGCCAGCATGGAGAGAGTTTATAGCAATCAGCCCCAGCATTTT
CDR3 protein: CASMERVYSNQPQHF

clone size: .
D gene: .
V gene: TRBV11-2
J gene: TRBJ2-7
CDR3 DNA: TGTGCCAGCAGCCCTCAGGGGTACGAGCAGTACTTC
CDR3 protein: CASSPQGYEQYF

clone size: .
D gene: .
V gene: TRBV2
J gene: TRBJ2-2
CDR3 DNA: TGTGCCAGTGAAGGGAGCGACACCGGGGAGCTGTTTTTT
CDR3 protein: CASEGSDTGELFF

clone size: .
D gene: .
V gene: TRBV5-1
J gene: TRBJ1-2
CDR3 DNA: TGCGCCAGCCGACCGAGGGCCGGTTCAAACTATGGCTACACCTTC
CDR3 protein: CASRPRAGSNYGYTF

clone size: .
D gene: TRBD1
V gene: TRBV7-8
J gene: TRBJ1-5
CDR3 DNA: TGTGCCAGCAGCTCCATAGGGGGCCAGGGTTGGAATCAGCCCCAGCATTTT
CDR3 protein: CASSSIGGQGWNQPQHF

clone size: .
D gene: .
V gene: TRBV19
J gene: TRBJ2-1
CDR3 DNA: TGTGCCAGTAGGACGGACAGATTTAATGAGCAGTTCTTC
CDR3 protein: CASRTDRFNEQFF

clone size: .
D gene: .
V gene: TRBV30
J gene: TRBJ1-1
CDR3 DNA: TGTGCCTGGAGTGTACAGGGACGGACTGAAGCTTTCTTT
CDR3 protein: CAWSVQGRTEAFF

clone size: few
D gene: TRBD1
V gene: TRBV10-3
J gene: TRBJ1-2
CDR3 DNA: TGTGCCATCAGTGACGGAGACAGGGGGGTGGATGGCTACACCTTC
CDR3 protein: CAISDGDRGVDGYTF

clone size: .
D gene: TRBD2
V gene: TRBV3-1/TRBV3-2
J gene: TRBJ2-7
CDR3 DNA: TGTGCCAGCAGCCTGGGGACTAGCGCGAAGACCTACGAGCAGTACTTC
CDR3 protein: CASSLGTSAKTYEQYF

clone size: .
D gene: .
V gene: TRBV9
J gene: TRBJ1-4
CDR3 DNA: TGTGCCAGCAGCGTAGCCGGGACACTCAATGAAAAACTGTTTTTT
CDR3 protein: CASSVAGTLNEKLFF

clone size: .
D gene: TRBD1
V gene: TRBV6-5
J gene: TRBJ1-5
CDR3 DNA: TGTGCCAGCAATCAGGGGGGCAATCAGCCCCAGCATTTT
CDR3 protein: CASNQGGNQPQHF

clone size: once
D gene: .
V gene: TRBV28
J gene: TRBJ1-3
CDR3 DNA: TGTGCCAGCAGTCCAAACGAGGGGGCTGGAAACACCATATATTTT
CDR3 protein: CASSPNEGAGNTIYF

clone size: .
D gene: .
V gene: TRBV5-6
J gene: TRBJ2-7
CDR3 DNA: TGTGCCAGCAGCTTGGGGGGCAGTACCTACGAGCAGTACTTC
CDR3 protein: CASSLGGSTYEQYF

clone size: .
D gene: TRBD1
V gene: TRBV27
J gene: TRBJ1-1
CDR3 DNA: TGTGCCAGCAGCGACAGGGTGAACACTGAAGCTTTCTTT
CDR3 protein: CASSDRVNTEAFF

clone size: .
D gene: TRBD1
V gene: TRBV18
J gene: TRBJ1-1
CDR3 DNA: TGTGCCAGCTCACCACAAGGGGGCTCTGAAGCTTTCTTT
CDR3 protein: CASSPQGGSEAFF

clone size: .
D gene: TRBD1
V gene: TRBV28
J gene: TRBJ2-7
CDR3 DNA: TGTGCCAGCAGGCCGGGACAGTCCTACGAGCAGTACTTC
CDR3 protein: CASRPGQSYEQYF

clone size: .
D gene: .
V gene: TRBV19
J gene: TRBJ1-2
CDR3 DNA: TGTGCCAGTAGTATAGGGCCTGGGCAGACCTATGGCTACACCTTC
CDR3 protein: CASSIGPGQTYGYTF

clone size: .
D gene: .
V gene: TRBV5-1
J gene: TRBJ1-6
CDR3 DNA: TGCGCCAGCAGCCCGGGGGGTTCGTCACCCCTCCACTTT
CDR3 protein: CASSPGGSSPLHF

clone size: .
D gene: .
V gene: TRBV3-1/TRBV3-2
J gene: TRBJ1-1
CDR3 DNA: TGTGCCAGCAGCCTCAGGGGAGAAGCTTTCTTT
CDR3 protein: CASSLRGEAFF

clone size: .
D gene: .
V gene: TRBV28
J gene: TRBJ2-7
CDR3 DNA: TGTGCCAGCAACCGCGGAAACGTCCACGAGCAGTACTTC
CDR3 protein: CASNRGNVHEQYF

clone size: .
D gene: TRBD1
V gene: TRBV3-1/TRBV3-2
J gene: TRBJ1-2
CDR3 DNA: TGTGCCAGCAGCCGTGGGGACAGTTGGGGACTTTATGGCTACACCTTC
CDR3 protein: CASSRGDSWGLYGYTF

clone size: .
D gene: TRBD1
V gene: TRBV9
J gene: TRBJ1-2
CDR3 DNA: TGTGCCAGCACCAAGACAGGGTTTAACGATGGCTACACCTTC
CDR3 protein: CASTKTGFNDGYTF

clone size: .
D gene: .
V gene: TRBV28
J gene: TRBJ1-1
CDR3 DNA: TGTGCCAGCAGTTCCCAGGGTTTAAACACTGAAGCTTTCTTT
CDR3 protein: CASSSQGLNTEAFF

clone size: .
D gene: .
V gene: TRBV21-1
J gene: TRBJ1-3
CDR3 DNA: TGTGCCAGACCCGGCAGGGGAGGAAACACCATATATTTT
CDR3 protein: CARPGRGGNTIYF

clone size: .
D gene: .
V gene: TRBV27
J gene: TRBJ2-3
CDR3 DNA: TGTGCCAGCAGTTTATTAAGGCCCAGGACTAGCACAGATACGCAGTATTTT
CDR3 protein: CASSLLRPRTSTDTQYF

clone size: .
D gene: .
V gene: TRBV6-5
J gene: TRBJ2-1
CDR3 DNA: TGTGCCAGCAGTCCCGGGACTTCTGTACAGAAGCAGTTCTTC
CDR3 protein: CASSPGTSVQKQFF

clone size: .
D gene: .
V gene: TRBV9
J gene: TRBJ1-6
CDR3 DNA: TGTGCCAGCAGCGTACAGGGAAATTCACCCCTCCACTTT
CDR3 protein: CASSVQGNSPLHF

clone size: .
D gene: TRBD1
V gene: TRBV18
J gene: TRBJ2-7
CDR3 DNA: TGTGCCAGCTCACCTGACAGGGGGGGGAACGAGCAGTACTTC
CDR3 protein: CASSPDRGGNEQYF

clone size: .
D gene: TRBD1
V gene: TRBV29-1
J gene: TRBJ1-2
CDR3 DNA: TGCAGCGTTCCCCACCAGGGGGCTGTCTATGGCTACACCTTC
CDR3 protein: CSVPHQGAVYGYTF

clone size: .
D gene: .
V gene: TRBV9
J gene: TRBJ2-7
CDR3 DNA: TGTGCCAGCAGCCCGAGACTCGATTCCTACGAGCAGTACTTC
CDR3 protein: CASSPRLDSYEQYF

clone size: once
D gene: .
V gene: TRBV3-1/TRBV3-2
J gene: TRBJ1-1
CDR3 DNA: TGTGCCAGCAGCCAACAGACAGGGAACACTGAAGCTTTCTTT
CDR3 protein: CASSQQTGNTEAFF

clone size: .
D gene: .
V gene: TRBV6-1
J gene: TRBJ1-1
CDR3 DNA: TGTGCCAGCAGTGATTATAACACTGAAGCTTTCTTT
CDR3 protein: CASSDYNTEAFF